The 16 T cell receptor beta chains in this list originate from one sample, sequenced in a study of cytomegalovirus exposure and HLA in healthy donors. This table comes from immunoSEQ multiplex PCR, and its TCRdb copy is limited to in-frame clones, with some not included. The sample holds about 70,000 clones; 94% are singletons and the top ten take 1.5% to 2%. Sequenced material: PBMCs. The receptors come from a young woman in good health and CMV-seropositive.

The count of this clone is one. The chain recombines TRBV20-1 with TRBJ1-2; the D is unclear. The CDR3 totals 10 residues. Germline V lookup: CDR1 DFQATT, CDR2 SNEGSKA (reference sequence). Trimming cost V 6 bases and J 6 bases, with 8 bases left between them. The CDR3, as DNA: TGCAGTGCCCACGGGGATGGCTACACCTTC. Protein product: CSAHGDGYTF.

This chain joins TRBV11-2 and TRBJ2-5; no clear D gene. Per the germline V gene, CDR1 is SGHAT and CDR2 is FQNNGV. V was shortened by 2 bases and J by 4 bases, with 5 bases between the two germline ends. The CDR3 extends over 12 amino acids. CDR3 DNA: TGTGCCAGCAGCTTATCCCTAGAGACCCAGTACTTC. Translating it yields CASSLSLETQYF.

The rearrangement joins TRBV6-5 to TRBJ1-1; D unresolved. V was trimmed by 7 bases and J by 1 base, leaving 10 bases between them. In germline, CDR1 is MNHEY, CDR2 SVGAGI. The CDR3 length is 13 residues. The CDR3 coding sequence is TGTGCCAGCATCGCGGCGGGGAACACTGAAGCTTTCTTT. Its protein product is CASIAAGNTEAFF.

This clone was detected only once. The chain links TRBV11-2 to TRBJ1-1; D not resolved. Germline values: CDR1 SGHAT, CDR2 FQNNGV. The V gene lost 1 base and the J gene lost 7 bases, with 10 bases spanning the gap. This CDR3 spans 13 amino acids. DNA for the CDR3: TGTGCCAGCAGCTTAGGAACAGAGTTTGAAGCTTTCTTT. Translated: CASSLGTEFEAFF.

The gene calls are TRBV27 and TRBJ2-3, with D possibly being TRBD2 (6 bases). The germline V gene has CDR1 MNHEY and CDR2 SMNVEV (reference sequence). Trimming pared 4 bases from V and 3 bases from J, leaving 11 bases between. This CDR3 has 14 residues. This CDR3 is CASSSSVGTDTQYF. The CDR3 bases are TGTGCCAGCAGTTCTAGCGTAGGGACAGATACGCAGTATTTT.

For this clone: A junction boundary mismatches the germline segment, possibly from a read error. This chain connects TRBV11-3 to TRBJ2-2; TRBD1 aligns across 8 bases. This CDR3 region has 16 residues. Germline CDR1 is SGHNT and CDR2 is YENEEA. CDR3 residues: CASSFPTGGNSGELFF. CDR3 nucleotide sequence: TGTGCCAGCAGCTTCCCCACAGGGGGGAACAGCGGGGAGCTGTTTTTT. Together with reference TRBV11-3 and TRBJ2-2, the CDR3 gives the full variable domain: EAGVVQSPRYKIIEKKQPVAFWCNPISGHNTLYWYLQNLGQGPELLIRYENEEAVDDSQLPKDRFSAERLKGVDSTLKIQPAELGDSAVYLCASSFPTGGNSGELFFGEGSRLTVL.

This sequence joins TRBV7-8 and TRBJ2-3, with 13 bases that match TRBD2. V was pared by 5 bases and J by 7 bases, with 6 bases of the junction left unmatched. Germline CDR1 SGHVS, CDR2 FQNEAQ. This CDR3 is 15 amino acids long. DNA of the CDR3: TGTGCCAGCAGCACGGGACTAGCGGGACACTATACGCAGTATTTT. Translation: CASSTGLAGHYTQYF.

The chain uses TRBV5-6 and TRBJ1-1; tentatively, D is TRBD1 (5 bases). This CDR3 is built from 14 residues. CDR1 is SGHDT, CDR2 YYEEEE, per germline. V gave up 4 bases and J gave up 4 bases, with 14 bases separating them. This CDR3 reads CASSRPYRGTEAFF. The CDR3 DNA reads TGTGCCAGCAGCCGTCCCTATAGGGGCACTGAAGCTTTCTTT.

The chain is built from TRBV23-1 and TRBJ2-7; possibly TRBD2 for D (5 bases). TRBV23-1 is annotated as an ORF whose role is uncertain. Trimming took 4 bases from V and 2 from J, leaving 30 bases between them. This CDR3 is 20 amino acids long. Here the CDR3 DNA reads TGCGCCAGCAGTCCCAAGCACATAGAACGACCGAGGGCAACTACCTACGAGCAGTACTTC. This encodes CASSPKHIERPRATTYEQYF.

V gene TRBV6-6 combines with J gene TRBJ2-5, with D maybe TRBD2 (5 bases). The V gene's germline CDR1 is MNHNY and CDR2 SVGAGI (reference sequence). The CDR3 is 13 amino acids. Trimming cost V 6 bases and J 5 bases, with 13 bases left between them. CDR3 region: CASSPLRVETQYF. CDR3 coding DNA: TGTGCCAGCAGCCCCCTGAGGGTGGAGACCCAGTACTTC.

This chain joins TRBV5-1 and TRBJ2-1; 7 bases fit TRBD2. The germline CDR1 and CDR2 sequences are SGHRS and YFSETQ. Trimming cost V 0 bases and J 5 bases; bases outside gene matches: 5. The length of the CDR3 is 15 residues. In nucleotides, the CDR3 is TGCGCCAGCAGCTTGGGCGGGAGTACGAACAATGAGCAGTTCTTC. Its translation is CASSLGGSTNNEQFF.

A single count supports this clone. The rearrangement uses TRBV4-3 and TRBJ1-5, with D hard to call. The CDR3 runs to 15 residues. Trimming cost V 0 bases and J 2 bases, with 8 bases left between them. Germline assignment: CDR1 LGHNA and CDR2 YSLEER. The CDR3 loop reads CASSQDLLGNQPQHF. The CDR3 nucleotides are TGCGCCAGCAGCCAAGACCTACTTGGCAATCAGCCCCAGCATTTT.

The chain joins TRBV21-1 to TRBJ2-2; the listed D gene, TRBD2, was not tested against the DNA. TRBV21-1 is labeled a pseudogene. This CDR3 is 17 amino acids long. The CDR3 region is CASSKVPSGSDTGELFF. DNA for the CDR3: TGTGCCAGCAGCAAAGTTCCTAGCGGGAGCGACACCGGGGAGCTGTTTTTT.

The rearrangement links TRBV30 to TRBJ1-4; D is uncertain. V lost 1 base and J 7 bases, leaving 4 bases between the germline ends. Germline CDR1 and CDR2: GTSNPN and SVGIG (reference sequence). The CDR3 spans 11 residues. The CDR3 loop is CAWSASEKLFF. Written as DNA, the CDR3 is TGTGCCTGGAGTGCTAGTGAAAAACTGTTTTTT.

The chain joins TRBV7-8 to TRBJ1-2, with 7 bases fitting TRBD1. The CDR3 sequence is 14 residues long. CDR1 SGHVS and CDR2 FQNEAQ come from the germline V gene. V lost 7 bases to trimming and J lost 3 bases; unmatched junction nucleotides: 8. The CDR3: CASTEQGRDYGYTF. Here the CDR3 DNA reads TGTGCCAGCACCGAACAGGGGAGAGACTATGGCTACACCTTC. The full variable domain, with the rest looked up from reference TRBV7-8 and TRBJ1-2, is GAGVSQSPRYKVAKRGQDVALRCDPISGHVSLFWYQQALGQGPEFLTYFQNEAQLDKSGLPSDRFFAERPEGSVSTLKIQRTQQEDSAVYLCASTEQGRDYGYTFGSGTRLTVV.

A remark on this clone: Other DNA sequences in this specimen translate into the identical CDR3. The CDR3 nucleotides are TGTGCCAGCAGCGCCGGGACAGGGGGCTACGAGCAGTACTTC. Amino acids: CASSAGTGGYEQYF. This rearrangement joins TRBV27 to TRBJ2-7, with 11 bases fitting TRBD1. The CDR3 length is 14 residues. Looked up from germline, CDR1 is MNHEY and CDR2 is SMNVEV (reference sequence). V gave up 6 bases and J gave up 3 bases; unmatched junction bases: 4.